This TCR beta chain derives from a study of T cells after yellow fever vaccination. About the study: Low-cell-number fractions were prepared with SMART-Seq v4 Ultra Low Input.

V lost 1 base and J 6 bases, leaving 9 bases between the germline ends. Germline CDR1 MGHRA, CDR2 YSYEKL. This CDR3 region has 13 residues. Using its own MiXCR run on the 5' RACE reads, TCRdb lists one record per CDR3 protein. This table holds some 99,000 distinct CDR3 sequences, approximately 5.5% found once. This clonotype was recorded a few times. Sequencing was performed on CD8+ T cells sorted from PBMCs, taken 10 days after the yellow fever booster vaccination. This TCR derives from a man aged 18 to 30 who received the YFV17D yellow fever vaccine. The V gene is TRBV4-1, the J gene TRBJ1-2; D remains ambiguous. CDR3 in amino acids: CASSQGEIDGYTF. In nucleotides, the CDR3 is TGCGCCAGCAGCCAAGGGGAAATTGATGGCTACACCTTC.